The source of this T cell receptor (beta chain) is a study of neoadjuvant anti-PD-1 for oral cavity cancer. This clone was detected a few times. Antigen unknown. Sequenced by immunoSEQ multiplex PCR; TCRdb stores in-frame clones only, minus some. The repertoire consists of some 12,000 clones, with roughly 70% occurring once and the leading ten covering nearly 7%. Study-wide results and limits: Greater tumor shrinkage accompanied bigger post-treatment sizes of preexisting clones.

This CDR3 region has 12 residues. Germline V CDR1 and CDR2: MNHEY, SMNVEV (reference sequence). Trimming took 3 bases from V and 10 from J, leaving 11 bases between them. The V call is TRBV27, the J call TRBJ2-3, with D unclear. Source: tumor tissue, taken before nivolumab (anti-PD-1) treatment. This sequence was found in a person aged 40 to 85 with oral cavity squamous cell carcinoma. The donor label of this sample is uncertain. The CDR3 DNA follows: TGTGCCAGCAGTTTTAAGTCCTCAGCGCAGTATTTT. Translating it yields CASSFKSSAQYF.